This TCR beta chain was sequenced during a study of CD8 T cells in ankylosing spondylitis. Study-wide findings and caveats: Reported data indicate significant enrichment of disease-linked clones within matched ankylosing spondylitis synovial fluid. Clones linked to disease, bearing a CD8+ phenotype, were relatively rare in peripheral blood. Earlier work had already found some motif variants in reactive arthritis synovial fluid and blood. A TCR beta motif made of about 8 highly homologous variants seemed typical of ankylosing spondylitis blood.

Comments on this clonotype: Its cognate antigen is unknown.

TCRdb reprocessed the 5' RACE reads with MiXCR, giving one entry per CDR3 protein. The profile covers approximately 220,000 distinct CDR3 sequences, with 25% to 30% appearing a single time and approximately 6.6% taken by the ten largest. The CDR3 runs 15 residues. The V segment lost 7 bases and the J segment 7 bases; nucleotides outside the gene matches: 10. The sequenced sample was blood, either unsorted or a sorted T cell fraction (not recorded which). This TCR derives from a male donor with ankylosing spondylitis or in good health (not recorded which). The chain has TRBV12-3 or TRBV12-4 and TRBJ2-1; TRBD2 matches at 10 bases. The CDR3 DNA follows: TGTGCCAGCACCCTGCTAGCGGGAGCTAGAAATGAGCAGTTCTTC. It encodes CASTLLAGARNEQFF.